This T cell receptor (beta chain) was retrieved from a study of control samples from healthy donors and cancer patients. The repertoire was sequenced with immunoSEQ multiplex PCR; TCRdb's copy has only in-frame clones and lacks some. The data show roughly 100,000 clones, more than 85% seen once. Trimming left V 4 bases short and J 6 bases short, with 16 bases between. Germline V gene lookup returns CDR1 SGHKS and CDR2 YYEKEE (reference sequence). The CDR3 runs to 15 residues. Source material: blood. The chain links TRBV5-5 to TRBJ2-2, with a tentative D call TRBD2 (7 bases). This receptor was obtained from a man aged 25-45 years in good health. CDR3 bases: TGTGCCAGCAGCACCCGAGAAGGGGGGGCCGGGGAGCTGTTTTTT. As protein: CASSTREGGAGELFF.